The sequence of this TCR beta chain was determined in a study of beta chain features in type 1 diabetes. Whole-study results and caveats: Within the patient group, naive, central memory and Treg TCRB repertoires appeared more similar to each other than within healthy donors.

With regard to this clone: Its antigen is as yet unknown.

V dropped 5 bases and J dropped 4; count of bases not matched to a gene: 9. The CDR3 length is 15 residues. CDR1 is SGHRS and CDR2 is YFSETQ in the germline V gene. Each of the sorted populations had a purity greater than 98%. As every portion of the isolated RNA was reverse transcribed, the sequencing read expressed TCRB transcripts. Only in-frame clones appear in the TCRdb table, and some are missing; sequencing was by immunoSEQ multiplex PCR. The table records roughly 230,000 clones, 9.6% of them present only once. V and J are TRBV5-1 and TRBJ2-3, with 8 bases identical to TRBD1. The TCR originated in a young woman in good health. Sequencing was carried out using naive CD4+ T cells from blood. The CDR3 region is CASRAPGGPADTQYF. The CDR3 DNA reads as TGCGCCAGCAGAGCTCCAGGGGGCCCAGCAGATACGCAGTATTTT.